This T cell receptor beta chain was identified during a study of blood T cells in healthy people across ages. This clonotype has just a few counts. Primers used in a second PCR of about 6 to 11 cycles were a sample-barcoded 5' primer and a J-beta primer mix. TCRdb analysed the 5' RACE reads with MiXCR anew, one entry per CDR3 protein. The sample has some 1.5 million distinct CDR3 sequences, approximately 39% seen once. The draw of peripheral blood yielded ten milliliters from each donor. The CDR3 length is 15 residues. CDR1 and CDR2 (germline): LGHNA, YSLEER. Between the trimmed V and J ends, which lost 3 bases and 4 bases, there was a span of 15 bases.

This TCR derives from a woman aged 18-30 years in good health. The source material was blood. V gene TRBV4-3 combines with J gene TRBJ1-1; no clear D gene. The CDR3 here is CASSQGTMGSTEAFF. The CDR3 region has the DNA TGCGCCAGCAGCCAGGGTACAATGGGGAGCACTGAAGCTTTCTTT.